A selection of T cell receptor beta chains follows, all from one sample in a study of blood T cell repertoires in COVID-19. Here immunoSEQ multiplex PCR was the method, and the copy in TCRdb shows in-frame clones only, minus some. The sample has some 300,000 clones, more than 85% seen once. The sequencing sample was made of peripheral blood. The source is a man aged 65 to 79 with acute or convalescent COVID-19. Each CDR3 is given with its conserved first and last residue. The D gene is left open where the match is weak. Rows may omit the clone size; those that give it use once, few, many or a size class.

V,D,size,J,DNA,CDR3
TRBV11-2,-,few,TRBJ1-2,TGTGCCAGCAGCTTAGATATCCTTAACTATGGCTACACCTTC,CASSLDILNYGYTF
TRBV7-2,TRBD1,-,TRBJ1-4,TGTGCCAGCAGCTTAGGACCGGGACAGGGTAATGAAAAACTGTTTTTT,CASSLGPGQGNEKLFF
TRBV28,TRBD2,-,TRBJ2-5,TGTGCCAGCAGTTTTAGCGGGAACGGGCCGGGGACCCAGTACTTC,CASSFSGNGPGTQYF
TRBV7-3,TRBD2,-,TRBJ2-2,TGTGCCAGCTCCGCCTCGCGGGGGGCCACCGGGGAGCTGTTTTTT,CASSASRGATGELFF
TRBV3-1/TRBV3-2,TRBD1,once,TRBJ2-5,TGTGCCAGCAGCCAAGCCAGGGGGCCCCAAGAGACCCAGTACTTC,CASSQARGPQETQYF
TRBV7-2,-,-,TRBJ1-5,TGTGCCAGCAGCTTAGATCACAGCCAGCCCCAGCATTTT,CASSLDHSQPQHF
TRBV7-9,TRBD1,once,TRBJ1-1,TGTGCCAGCAGACTCCAGGGGGACACTGAAGCTTTCTTT,CASRLQGDTEAFF
TRBV30,-,-,TRBJ1-1,TGTGCCTGGAGGGACAGTATGAACACTGAAGCTTTCTTT,CAWRDSMNTEAFF
TRBV9,TRBD2,-,TRBJ2-2,TGTGCCAGCAGCTACCGGCGGACTAGCGGGGGGAACACCGGGGAGCTGTTTTTT,CASSYRRTSGGNTGELFF
TRBV2,-,-,TRBJ1-2,TGTGCCAGCACTTATGCTAACTATGGCTACACCTTC,CASTYANYGYTF
TRBV7-2,-,once,TRBJ2-3,TGTGCCAGCAGCTACAGGGTCTCGCTCCTATACACAGATACGCAGTATTTT,CASSYRVSLLYTDTQYF
TRBV2,TRBD1,-,TRBJ2-2,TGTGCCAGCAGGGACAGGGTAGGCGGGGAGCTGTTTTTT,CASRDRVGGELFF
TRBV7-2,-,-,TRBJ2-3,TGTGCCAGCAGCAAGGGGGGGGCGGGTACCGATACGCAGTATTTT,CASSKGGAGTDTQYF
TRBV6-5,TRBD1,-,TRBJ1-4,TGTGCCAGCACTACGGACAGGGGTAGTGAAAAACTGTTTTTT,CASTTDRGSEKLFF
TRBV4-2,-,-,TRBJ1-2,TGTGCCAGCAGCCAAGGTCAACAGGGCGTCGATGGCTACACCTTC,CASSQGQQGVDGYTF
TRBV30,-,once,TRBJ1-4,TGTGCCTGGAGCCAGACGGGGAGCCGGGAAAAACTGTTTTTT,CAWSQTGSREKLFF
TRBV3-1/TRBV3-2,TRBD2,-,TRBJ2-1,TGTGCCAGCAGCCCCTCGACTAGCGGGAGACGGAATGAGCAGTTCTTC,CASSPSTSGRRNEQFF
TRBV6-2/TRBV6-3,-,-,TRBJ2-1,TGTGCCAGCAGCCGGGCCCCGGACCTCCAGGGTGAGCAGTTCTTC,CASSRAPDLQGEQFF
TRBV3-1/TRBV3-2,-,once,TRBJ2-4,TGTGCCAGCAGCCAGACAGACAGAAAGAAAAACATTCAGTACTTC,CASSQTDRKKNIQYF
TRBV6-2/TRBV6-3,-,-,TRBJ1-2,TGTGCCAGCAGCTTAATCGGGTCAGGAGGCGATGGCTACACCTTC,CASSLIGSGGDGYTF
TRBV7-8,-,-,TRBJ2-1,TGTGCCAGCAGCTTAGCGTGGGGCCCCAATGAGCAGTTCTTC,CASSLAWGPNEQFF
TRBV9,-,once,TRBJ2-1,TGTGCCAGCAGCGTCGGATCTAGCGCACTTTACAATGAGCAGTTCTTC,CASSVGSSALYNEQFF
TRBV19,TRBD2,-,TRBJ2-2,TGTGCCAGTTCCTGGACTAGCGGGGGGGCCGTCGGGGAGCTGTTTTTT,CASSWTSGGAVGELFF
TRBV5-1,TRBD1,-,TRBJ2-5,TGCGCCAGCAGCTTCCTGACAGGGGATGAAGAGACCCAGTACTTC,CASSFLTGDEETQYF
TRBV19,TRBD1,-,TRBJ1-6,TGTGCCACCAGGGACAGGGGGCATAATTCACCCCTCCACTTT,CATRDRGHNSPLHF
TRBV28,TRBD2,-,TRBJ2-1,TGTGCCAGCAGTTCCCAGGGCGGGGGGGCGTATGAGCAGTTCTTC,CASSSQGGGAYEQFF
TRBV20-1,-,once,TRBJ2-7,TGCAGTGCTACGGGCTCCTACGAGCAGTACTTC,CSATGSYEQYF
TRBV7-2,-,-,TRBJ2-1,TGTGCCAGCAGCTTAGGGGTATCGGGCAATGAGCAGTTCTTC,CASSLGVSGNEQFF
TRBV2,-,-,TRBJ2-7,TGTGCCAGCAGTCAGACTAGTGTTTGGCCCTACGAGCAGTACTTC,CASSQTSVWPYEQYF
TRBV6-5,-,-,TRBJ2-1,TGTGCCAGCAGAACTAGGGGGAGCTCCTACAATGAGCAGTTCTTC,CASRTRGSSYNEQFF
TRBV18,TRBD2,-,TRBJ2-1,TGTGCCAGCTCACCACCGGGACTAGCGTTGAACAATGAGCAGTTCTTC,CASSPPGLALNNEQFF
TRBV11-2,TRBD2,-,TRBJ2-3,TGTGCCAGCAGCTTGACTAGCGGGAGCGTCGGGACAGATACGCAGTATTTT,CASSLTSGSVGTDTQYF
TRBV30,-,few,TRBJ1-1,TGTGCCTGGAGTGTAAAGGGCAGGGATAGCACTGAAGCTTTCTTT,CAWSVKGRDSTEAFF
TRBV3-1/TRBV3-2,-,-,TRBJ2-7,TGTGCCAGCAGCCAAGACGGAGGGGCGCGAGAGCAGTACTTC,CASSQDGGAREQYF
TRBV12-3/TRBV12-4,-,-,TRBJ2-3,TGTGCCAGCAGTTTTGGCAGCACAGATACGCAGTATTTT,CASSFGSTDTQYF
TRBV4-3,TRBD1,few,TRBJ1-2,TGCGCCAGCAGCCCAGGACAGGGAAGTAACTATGGCTACACCTTC,CASSPGQGSNYGYTF
TRBV6-2/TRBV6-3,TRBD1,-,TRBJ2-7,TGTGCCAGCAGTTACTCGTTGGTGGACAGGGCTTTCTACGAGCAGTACTTC,CASSYSLVDRAFYEQYF
TRBV2,TRBD2,-,TRBJ2-7,TGTGCCAGCAGCGACTTGACTAGCGGGAGCGACGAGCAGTACTTC,CASSDLTSGSDEQYF
TRBV7-9,-,-,TRBJ2-7,TGTGCCAGCAGCTTAGGGACAGAGACCTACGAGCAGTACTTC,CASSLGTETYEQYF
TRBV7-2,TRBD1,-,TRBJ2-7,TGTGCCAGCAGCGCGGACAGGGGGCGTTCCTACGAGCAGTACTTC,CASSADRGRSYEQYF
TRBV7-2,TRBD2,-,TRBJ2-1,TGTGCCAGCAGCCAAGGGGGCGGGAGGGCCAATTTCTTC,CASSQGGGRANFF
TRBV28,-,-,TRBJ2-1,TGTGCCAGCAGCAGAGCTGGGGAGACGTTCAATGAGCAGTTCTTC,CASSRAGETFNEQFF
TRBV21-1,-,-,TRBJ2-1,TGTGCCAGCAGCAAAGCCCCATACAATGAGCAGTTCTTC,CASSKAPYNEQFF
TRBV4-1,-,-,TRBJ2-1,TGCGCCAGCAGCCAAGATAGCGGAGCCTACAATGAGCAGTTCTTC,CASSQDSGAYNEQFF
TRBV12-3/TRBV12-4,-,-,TRBJ2-2,TGTGCCAGCAGTCTACTAGTCGGGGAGCTGTTTTTT,CASSLLVGELFF
TRBV9,-,once,TRBJ2-1,TGTGCCAGCAGCGTAGCCCAGGAGGTTTACAATGAGCAGTTCTTC,CASSVAQEVYNEQFF
TRBV29-1,-,-,TRBJ1-6,TGCAGCGTTGCTCTGGGGCTGCATTCACCCCTCCACTTT,CSVALGLHSPLHF
TRBV4-3,TRBD2,-,TRBJ2-5,TGCGCCAGCAGCCAAGAGGAGACTAGCGACAGGGAGACCCAGTACTTC,CASSQEETSDRETQYF
TRBV7-9,-,-,TRBJ1-2,TGTGCCAGCAGCTTAGCGCCAGGGACTTACGGCTACACCTTC,CASSLAPGTYGYTF
TRBV6-5,TRBD1,once,TRBJ1-2,TGTGCCAGCAGTTACTCGCGGGACAGGGGGCCGGGCTACACCTTC,CASSYSRDRGPGYTF
TRBV19,-,-,TRBJ1-2,TGTGCCAGTACATCATCTCACGACGCCGGTACGGGAGCAAACTATGGCTACACCTTC,CASTSSHDAGTGANYGYTF
TRBV3-1/TRBV3-2,TRBD2,-,TRBJ2-1,TGTGCCAGCAGCCAGCGGGAGGGCCCGGGTGAGCAGTTCTTC,CASSQREGPGEQFF
TRBV18,-,-,TRBJ2-3,TGTGCCAGCTCACCCCCGTGGGGACTGGAGTTGTCGTATTTT,CASSPPWGLELSYF
TRBV24-1,-,-,TRBJ1-5,TGTGCCACCAGTGGACACAATAGCAATCAGCCCCAGCATTTT,CATSGHNSNQPQHF
TRBV14,-,once,TRBJ2-1,TGTGCCAGCAGCGCTATGGCGGGGTACAATGAGCAGTTCTTC,CASSAMAGYNEQFF